This T cell receptor beta chain was identified in a study of neurological immune-mediated disorders. Study summary: Among the approximately 34 patients with multiple sclerosis, 31 were relapsing-remitting, while 3 were secondary progressive.

Libraries used 2 million unsorted PBMCs kept frozen in RNAlater. It was by 5'RACE with 10-nucleotide random UMIs that the cDNA was made. MiXCR, run by TCRdb on the 5' RACE reads, gives a single entry per CDR3 protein. Of some 61,000 distinct CDR3 sequences detected, about 4.2% appear once; the ten largest clones hold 1% to 1.5%. The CDR3 has 16 residues. V was clipped by 4 bases and J by 2 bases, with 18 bases between them. Per germline, CDR1 SGDLS and CDR2 YYNGEE. Study findings and constraints: Grouping of repertoires by phylogeny put those of 18 of 34 multiple sclerosis patients into a single related-CDR3 cluster, a possible signature.

This clonotype was observed many times. Its matching antigen is unknown. The TCR originated in a man younger than 45 with multiple sclerosis. The sequenced sample was PBMCs. This rearrangement joins TRBV9 to TRBJ2-5; tentative D call: TRBD2 (6 bases). DNA of the CDR3: TGTGCCAGCAGCCCCTTGACGGGGGAACTTCAAGAGACCCAGTACTTC. Encoded protein: CASSPLTGELQETQYF. Together with reference TRBV9 and TRBJ2-5, the CDR3 gives the full variable domain: DSGVTQTPKHLITATGQRVTLRCSPRSGDLSVYWYQQSLDQGLQFLIQYYNGEERAKGNILERFSAQQFPDLHSELNLSSLELGDSALYFCASSPLTGELQETQYFGPGTRLLVL.